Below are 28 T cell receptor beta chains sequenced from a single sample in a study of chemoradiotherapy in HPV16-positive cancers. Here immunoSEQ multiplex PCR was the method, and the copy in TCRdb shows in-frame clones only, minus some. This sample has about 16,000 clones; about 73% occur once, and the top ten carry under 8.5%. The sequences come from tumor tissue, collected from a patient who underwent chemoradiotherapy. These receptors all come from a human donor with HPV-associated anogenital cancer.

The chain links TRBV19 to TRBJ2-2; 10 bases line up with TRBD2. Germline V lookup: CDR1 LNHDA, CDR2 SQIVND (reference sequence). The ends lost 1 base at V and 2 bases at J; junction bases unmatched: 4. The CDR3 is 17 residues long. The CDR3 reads CASSIVWTSGNTGELFF. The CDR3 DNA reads TGTGCCAGTAGTATAGTATGGACTAGCGGAAACACCGGGGAGCTGTTTTTT.

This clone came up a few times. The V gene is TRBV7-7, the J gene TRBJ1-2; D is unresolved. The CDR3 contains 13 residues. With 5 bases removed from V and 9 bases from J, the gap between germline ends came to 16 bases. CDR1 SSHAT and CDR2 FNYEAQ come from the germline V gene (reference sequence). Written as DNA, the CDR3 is TGTGCCAGCAGCAAAGGCCCCGTCTCGAGCTACACCTTC. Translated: CASSKGPVSSYTF.

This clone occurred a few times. CDR3 loop: CASSLVGTSSYEQYF. The CDR3 nucleotides read TGTGCCAGCAGCTTAGTCGGGACAAGTTCCTACGAGCAGTACTTC. This chain joins TRBV7-2 and TRBJ2-7, with D maybe TRBD1 (6 bases). CDR3 length: 15 residues. In germline, CDR1 is SGHTA, CDR2 FQGNSA. V was cut by 1 base and J by 1 base, with 11 bases left in between.

In DNA, the CDR3 is TGCGCCAGCAGTGAGGACAGGGTGCTTGGCTACACCTTC. This codes for CASSEDRVLGYTF. The chain links TRBV10-2 to TRBJ1-2; 7 bases line up with TRBD1. The length of the CDR3 is 13 residues. With 2 bases clipped from V and 7 bases from J, the junction kept 4 bases outside the gene matches. Per the germline V gene, CDR1 is WSHSY and CDR2 is SAAADI.

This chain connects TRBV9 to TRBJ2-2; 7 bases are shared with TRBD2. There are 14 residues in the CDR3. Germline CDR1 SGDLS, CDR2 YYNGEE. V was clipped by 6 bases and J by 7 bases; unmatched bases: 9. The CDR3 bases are TGTGCCAGCACCCCCCCCTGGGGGGGCGGGGAGCTGTTTTTT. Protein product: CASTPPWGGGELFF.

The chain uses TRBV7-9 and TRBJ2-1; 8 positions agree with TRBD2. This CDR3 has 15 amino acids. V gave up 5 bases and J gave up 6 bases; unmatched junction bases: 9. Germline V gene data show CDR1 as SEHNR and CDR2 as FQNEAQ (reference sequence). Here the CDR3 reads CASSEPGLEFNEQFF. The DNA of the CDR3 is TGTGCCAGCAGCGAACCGGGACTAGAGTTCAATGAGCAGTTCTTC.

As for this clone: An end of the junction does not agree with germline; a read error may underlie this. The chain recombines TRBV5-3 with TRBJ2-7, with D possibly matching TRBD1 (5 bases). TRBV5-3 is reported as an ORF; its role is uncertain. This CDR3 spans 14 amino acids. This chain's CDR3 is CASSFLTVPYEQYF. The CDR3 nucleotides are TGTGCCAGCAGCTTTTTGACAGTGCCGTACGAGCAGTACTTC.

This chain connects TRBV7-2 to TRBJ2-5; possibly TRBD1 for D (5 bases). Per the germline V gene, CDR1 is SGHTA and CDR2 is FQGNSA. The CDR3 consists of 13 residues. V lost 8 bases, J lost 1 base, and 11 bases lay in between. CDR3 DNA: TGTGCCAGCGGGAAGGGGTTCCAAGAGACCCAGTACTTC. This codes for CASGKGFQETQYF.

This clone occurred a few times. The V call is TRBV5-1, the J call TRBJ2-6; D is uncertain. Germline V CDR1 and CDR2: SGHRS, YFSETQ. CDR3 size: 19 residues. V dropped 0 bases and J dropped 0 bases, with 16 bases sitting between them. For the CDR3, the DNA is TGCGCCAGCAGCTTGGCCCGAAGGTCCTATTACTCTGGGGCCAACGTCCTGACTTTC. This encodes CASSLARRSYYSGANVLTF.

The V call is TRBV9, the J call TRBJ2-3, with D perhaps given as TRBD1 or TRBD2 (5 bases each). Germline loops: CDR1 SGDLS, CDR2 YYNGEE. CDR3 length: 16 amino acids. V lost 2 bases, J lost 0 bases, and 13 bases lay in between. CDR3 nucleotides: TGTGCCAGCAGCGTCCGGGGACCAACTAGCACAGATACGCAGTATTTT. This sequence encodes CASSVRGPTSTDTQYF.

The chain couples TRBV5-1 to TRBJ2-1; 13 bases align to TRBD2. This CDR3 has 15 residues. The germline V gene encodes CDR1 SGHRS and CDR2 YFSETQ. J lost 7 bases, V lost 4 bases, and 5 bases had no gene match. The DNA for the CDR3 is TGCGCCAGCAGCGCCGGGACTAGCGGGGCGAATGAGCAGTTCTTC. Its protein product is CASSAGTSGANEQFF.

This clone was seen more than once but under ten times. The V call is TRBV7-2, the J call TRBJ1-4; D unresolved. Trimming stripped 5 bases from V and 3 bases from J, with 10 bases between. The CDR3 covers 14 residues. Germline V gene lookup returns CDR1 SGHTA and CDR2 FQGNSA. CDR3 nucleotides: TGTGCCAGCAGCCAGTTGGTATCTAATGAAAAACTGTTTTTT. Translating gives CASSQLVSNEKLFF.

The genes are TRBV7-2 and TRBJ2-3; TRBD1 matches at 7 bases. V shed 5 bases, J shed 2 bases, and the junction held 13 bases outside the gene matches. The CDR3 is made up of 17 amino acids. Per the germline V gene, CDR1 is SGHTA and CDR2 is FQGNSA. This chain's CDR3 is CASSHSTGELFTDTQYF. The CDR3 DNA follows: TGTGCCAGCAGCCACTCAACAGGGGAGCTTTTCACAGATACGCAGTATTTT. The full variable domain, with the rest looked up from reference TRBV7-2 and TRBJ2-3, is GAGVSQSPSNKVTEKGKDVELRCDPISGHTALYWYRQSLGQGLEFLIYFQGNSAPDKSGLPSDRFSAERTGGSVSTLTIQRTQQEDSAVYLCASSHSTGELFTDTQYFGPGTRLTVL.

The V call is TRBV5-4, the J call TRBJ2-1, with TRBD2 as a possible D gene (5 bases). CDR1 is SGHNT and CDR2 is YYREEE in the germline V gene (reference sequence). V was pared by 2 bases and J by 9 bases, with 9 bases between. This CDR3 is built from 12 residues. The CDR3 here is CASSLGGGEQFF. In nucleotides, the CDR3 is TGTGCCAGCAGCTTAGGCGGAGGTGAGCAGTTCTTC.

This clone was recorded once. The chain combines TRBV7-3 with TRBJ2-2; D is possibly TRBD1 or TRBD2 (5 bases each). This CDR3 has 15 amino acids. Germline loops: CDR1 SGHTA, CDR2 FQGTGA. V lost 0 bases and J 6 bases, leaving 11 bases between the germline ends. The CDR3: CASSLTGTAPGELFF. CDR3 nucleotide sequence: TGTGCCAGCAGCTTAACCGGGACGGCCCCCGGGGAGCTGTTTTTT.

The CDR3 DNA reads as TGTGCCACGGGACAGCTTACCGGGGAGCTGTTTTTT. It encodes CATGQLTGELFF. V and J are TRBV6-6 and TRBJ2-2; 7 bases are shared with TRBD1. The CDR3 runs to 12 residues. Germline trimming cut 10 bases from V and 5 bases from J; bases unmatched to any gene: 4. Germline CDR1 is MNHNY and CDR2 is SVGAGI (reference sequence).

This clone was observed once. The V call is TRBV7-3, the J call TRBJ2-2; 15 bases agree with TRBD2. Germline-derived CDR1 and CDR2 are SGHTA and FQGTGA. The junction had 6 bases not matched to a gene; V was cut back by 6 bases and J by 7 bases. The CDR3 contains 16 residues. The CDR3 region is CASSSGLAGGHGELFF. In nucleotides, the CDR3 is TGTGCCAGCAGTTCGGGACTAGCGGGGGGACACGGGGAGCTGTTTTTT.

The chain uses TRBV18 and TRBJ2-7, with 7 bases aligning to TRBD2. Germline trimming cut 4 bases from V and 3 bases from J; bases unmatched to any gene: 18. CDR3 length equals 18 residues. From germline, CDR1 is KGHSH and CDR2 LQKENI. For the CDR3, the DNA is TGTGCCAGCTCACGGGACCTCTGGGCGGGACTACAATACTACGAGCAGTACTTC. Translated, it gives CASSRDLWAGLQYYEQYF.

CDR3 amino acids: CASSLDGPLDTQYF. The CDR3 coding sequence is TGTGCCAGCAGCTTAGATGGCCCACTAGATACGCAGTATTTT. This chain links TRBV11-2 with TRBJ2-3; no firm D call. V was pared by 0 bases and J by 5 bases, with 9 bases between. The CDR3 covers 14 residues. Germline-derived CDR1 and CDR2 are SGHAT and FQNNGV. Together with reference TRBV11-2 and TRBJ2-3, the CDR3 gives the full variable domain: EAGVAQSPRYKIIEKRQSVAFWCNPISGHATLYWYQQILGQGPKLLIQFQNNGVVDDSQLPKDRFSAERLKGVDSTLKIQPAKLEDSAVYLCASSLDGPLDTQYFGPGTRLTVL.

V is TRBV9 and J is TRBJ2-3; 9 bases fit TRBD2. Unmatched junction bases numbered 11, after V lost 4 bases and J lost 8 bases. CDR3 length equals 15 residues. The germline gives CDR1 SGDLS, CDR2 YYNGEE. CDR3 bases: TGTGCCAGCAGCCCTCTAGACCTAGCGGGACGTACGCAGTATTTT. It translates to CASSPLDLAGRTQYF.

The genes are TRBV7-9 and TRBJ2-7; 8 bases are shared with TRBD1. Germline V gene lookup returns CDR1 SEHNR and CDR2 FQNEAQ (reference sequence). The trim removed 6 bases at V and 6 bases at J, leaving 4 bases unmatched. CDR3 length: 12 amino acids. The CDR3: CASRTGDLEQYF. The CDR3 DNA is TGTGCCAGCAGGACAGGGGACCTCGAGCAGTACTTC.

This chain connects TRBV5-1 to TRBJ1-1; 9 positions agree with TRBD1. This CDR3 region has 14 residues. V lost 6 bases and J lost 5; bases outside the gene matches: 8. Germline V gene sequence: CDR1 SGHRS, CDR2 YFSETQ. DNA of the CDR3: TGCGCCAGCAAGGAACAGGGGGCGGAAACTGAAGCTTTCTTT. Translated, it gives CASKEQGAETEAFF.

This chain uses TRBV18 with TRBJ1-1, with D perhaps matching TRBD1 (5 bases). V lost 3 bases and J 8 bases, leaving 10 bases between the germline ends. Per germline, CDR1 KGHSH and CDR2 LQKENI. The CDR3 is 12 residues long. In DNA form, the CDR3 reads TGTGCCAGCTCACCGCGGGGGTCGGAAGCTTTCTTT. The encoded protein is CASSPRGSEAFF.

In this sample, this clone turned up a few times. The CDR3 is CASRDSYYNQPQHF. The CDR3 DNA is TGTGCCAGCAGGGACAGCTATTACAATCAGCCCCAGCATTTT. The chain employs TRBV2 and TRBJ1-5; TRBD1 might be the D (6 bases). The V end was cut by 6 bases, the J end by 3 bases, with 12 bases between. The CDR3 loop spans 14 amino acids. Germline V gives CDR1 SNHLY, CDR2 FYNNEI.

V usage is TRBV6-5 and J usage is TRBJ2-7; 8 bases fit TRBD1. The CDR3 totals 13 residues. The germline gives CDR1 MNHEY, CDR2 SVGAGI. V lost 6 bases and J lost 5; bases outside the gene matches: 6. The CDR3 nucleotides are TGTGCCAGCAGATTAGGACAGGGCAACGAGCAGTACTTC. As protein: CASRLGQGNEQYF.

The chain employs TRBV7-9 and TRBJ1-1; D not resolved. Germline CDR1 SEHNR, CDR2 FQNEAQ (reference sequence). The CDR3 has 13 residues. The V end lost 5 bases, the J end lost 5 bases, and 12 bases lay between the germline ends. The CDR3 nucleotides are TGTGCCAGCAGCGCCACCACATCGACTGAAGCTTTCTTT. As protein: CASSATTSTEAFF.

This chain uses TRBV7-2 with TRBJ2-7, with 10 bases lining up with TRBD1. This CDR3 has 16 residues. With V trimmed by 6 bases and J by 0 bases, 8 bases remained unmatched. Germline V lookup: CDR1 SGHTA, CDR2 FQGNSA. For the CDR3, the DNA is TGTGCCAGCAGTTTAACTGGACAGGGGGGCTCCTACGAGCAGTACTTC. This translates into CASSLTGQGGSYEQYF.

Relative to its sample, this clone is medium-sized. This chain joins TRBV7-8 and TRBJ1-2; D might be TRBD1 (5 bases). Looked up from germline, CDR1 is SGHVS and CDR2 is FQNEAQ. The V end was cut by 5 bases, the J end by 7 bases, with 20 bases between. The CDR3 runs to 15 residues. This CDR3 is CASSLKERDPRGYTF. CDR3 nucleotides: TGTGCCAGCAGCCTCAAAGAACGGGACCCTCGTGGCTACACCTTC.